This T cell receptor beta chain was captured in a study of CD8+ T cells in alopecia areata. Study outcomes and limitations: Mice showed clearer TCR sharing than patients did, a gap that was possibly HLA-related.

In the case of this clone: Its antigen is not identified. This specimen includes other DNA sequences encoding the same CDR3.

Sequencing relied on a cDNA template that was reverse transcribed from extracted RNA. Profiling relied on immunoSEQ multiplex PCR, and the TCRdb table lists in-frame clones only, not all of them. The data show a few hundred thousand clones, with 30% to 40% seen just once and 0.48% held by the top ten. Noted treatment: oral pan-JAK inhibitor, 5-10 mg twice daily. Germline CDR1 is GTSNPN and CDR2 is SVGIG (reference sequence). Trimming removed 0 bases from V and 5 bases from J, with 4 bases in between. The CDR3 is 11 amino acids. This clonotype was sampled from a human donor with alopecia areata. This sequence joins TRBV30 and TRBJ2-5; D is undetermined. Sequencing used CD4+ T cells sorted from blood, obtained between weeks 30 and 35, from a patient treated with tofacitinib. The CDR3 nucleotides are TGTGCCTGGAGTGTAGTGGAGACCCAGTACTTC. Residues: CAWSVVETQYF.